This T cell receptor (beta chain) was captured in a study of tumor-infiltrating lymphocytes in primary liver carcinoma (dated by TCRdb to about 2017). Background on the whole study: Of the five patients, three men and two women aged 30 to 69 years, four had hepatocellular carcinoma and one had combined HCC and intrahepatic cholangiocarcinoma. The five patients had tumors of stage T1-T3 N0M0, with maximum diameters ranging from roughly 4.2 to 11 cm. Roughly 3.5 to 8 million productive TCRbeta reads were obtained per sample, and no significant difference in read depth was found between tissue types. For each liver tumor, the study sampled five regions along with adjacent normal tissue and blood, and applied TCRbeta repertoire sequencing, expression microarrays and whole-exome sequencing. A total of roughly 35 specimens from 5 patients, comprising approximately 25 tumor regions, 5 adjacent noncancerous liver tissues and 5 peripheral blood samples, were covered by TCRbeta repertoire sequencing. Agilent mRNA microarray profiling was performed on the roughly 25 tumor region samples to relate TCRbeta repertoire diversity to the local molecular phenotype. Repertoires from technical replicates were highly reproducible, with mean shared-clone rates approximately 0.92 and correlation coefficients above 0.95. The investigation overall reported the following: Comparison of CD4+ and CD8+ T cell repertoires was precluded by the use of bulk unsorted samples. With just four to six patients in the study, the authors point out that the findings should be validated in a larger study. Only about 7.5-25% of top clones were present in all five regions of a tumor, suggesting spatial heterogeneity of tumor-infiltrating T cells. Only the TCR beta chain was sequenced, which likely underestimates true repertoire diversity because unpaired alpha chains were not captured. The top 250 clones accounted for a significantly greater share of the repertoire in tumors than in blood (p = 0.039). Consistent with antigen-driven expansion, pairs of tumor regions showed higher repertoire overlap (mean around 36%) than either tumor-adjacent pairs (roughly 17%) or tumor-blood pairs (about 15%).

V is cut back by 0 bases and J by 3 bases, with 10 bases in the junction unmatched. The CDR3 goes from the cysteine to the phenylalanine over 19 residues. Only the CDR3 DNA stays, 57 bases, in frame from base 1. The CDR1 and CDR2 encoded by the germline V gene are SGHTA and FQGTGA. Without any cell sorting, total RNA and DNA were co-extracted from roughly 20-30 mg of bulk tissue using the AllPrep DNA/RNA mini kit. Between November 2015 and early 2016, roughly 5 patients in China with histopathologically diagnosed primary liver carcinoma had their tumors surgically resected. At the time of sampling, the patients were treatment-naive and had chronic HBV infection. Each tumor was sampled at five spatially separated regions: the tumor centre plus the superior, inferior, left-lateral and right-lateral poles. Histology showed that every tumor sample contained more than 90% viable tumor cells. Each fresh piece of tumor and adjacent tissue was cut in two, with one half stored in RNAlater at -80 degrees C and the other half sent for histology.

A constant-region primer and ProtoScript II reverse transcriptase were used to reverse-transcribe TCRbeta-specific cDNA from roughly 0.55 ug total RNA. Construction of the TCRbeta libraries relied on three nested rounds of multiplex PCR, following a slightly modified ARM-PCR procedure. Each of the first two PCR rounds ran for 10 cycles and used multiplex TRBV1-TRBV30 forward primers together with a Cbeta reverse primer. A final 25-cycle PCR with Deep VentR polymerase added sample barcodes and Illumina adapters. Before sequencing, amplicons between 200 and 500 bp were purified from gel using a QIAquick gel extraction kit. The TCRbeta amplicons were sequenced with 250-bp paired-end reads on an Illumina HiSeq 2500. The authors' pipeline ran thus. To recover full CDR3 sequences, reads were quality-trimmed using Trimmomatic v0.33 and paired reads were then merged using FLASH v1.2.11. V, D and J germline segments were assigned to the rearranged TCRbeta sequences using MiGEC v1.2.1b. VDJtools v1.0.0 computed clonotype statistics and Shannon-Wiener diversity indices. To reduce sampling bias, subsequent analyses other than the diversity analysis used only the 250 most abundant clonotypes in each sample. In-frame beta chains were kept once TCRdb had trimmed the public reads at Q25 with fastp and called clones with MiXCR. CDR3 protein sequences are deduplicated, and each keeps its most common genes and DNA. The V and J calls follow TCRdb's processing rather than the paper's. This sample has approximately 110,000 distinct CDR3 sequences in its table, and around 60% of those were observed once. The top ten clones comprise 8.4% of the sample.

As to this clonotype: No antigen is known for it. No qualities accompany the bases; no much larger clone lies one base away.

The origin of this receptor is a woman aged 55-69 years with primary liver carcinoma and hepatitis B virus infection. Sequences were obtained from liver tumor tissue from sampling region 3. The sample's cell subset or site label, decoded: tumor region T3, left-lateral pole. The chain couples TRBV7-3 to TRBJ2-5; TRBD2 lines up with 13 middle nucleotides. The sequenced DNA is TGTGCCAGCAGCTTAACGGGGGGACTAGCGGGATCCCGGGAAGAGACCCAGTACTTC. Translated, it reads CASSLTGGLAGSREETQYF.